The T cell receptor beta chain under discussion was sequenced for a study of T cells in Graves' hyperthyroidism and ophthalmopathy. Regarding the study as a whole: Ophthalmopathy got predicted by the model a median roughly 6.1 months before its onset.

TCR beta CDR3 regions were amplified from RNA. HTBI primers were the set used in a first-round RT-PCR of the TCR CDR3. TCRdb redid the calling of the multiplex PCR reads with MiXCR, one entry per CDR3 protein. The data hold about 660,000 distinct CDR3 sequences, with over 40% observed a single time. Trimming removed 0 bases from V and 9 bases from J; junction bases left unmatched: 5. Germline V gene lookup returns CDR1 DFQATT and CDR2 SNEGSKA (reference sequence). The CDR3 totals 12 residues. This clonotype was seen at least ten times. Its antigen remains unidentified. Material: peripheral blood or thyroid tissue (not recorded which). The chain links TRBV20-1 to TRBJ2-7, with 7 bases lining up with TRBD1. This TCR was recovered from an adult man with Graves' disease, either hyperthyroidism or ophthalmopathy (not recorded which). The CDR3 DNA is TGCAGTGCTAGAGATGGGACAGCTGGGCAGTACTTC. It encodes CSARDGTAGQYF.